This TCR beta chain was retrieved from a study of early T cells in non-severe SARS-CoV-2 infection. TCRdb redid the calling of the 5' RACE reads with MiXCR, one entry per CDR3 protein. The data show just under 65,000 distinct CDR3 sequences, with 8% to 9% seen just once and about an eighth held by the top ten. The CDR3 is 17 amino acids. The ends were cut back, 4 bases at V and 0 bases at J, with 16 bases in the middle. This clonotype was seen ten or more times. The sample was whole blood, taken at baseline. This clonotype was obtained from an adult who was a healthcare worker with PCR-confirmed SARS-CoV-2 infection or an uninfected control (not recorded which). The chain is built from TRBV12-3 or TRBV12-4 and TRBJ1-5; a weak D match, TRBD1 (5 bases). The CDR3 coding sequence is TGTGCCAGCAGTTATGGGACCCGAACCTATAGCAATCAGCCCCAGCATTTT. The encoded protein is CASSYGTRTYSNQPQHF.